This T cell receptor beta chain comes out of a study of blood T cells in healthy people across ages. This CDR3 is 15 amino acids long. CDR1 is SGHRS, CDR2 YFSETQ, per germline. A sample-barcoded 5' primer and a J-beta primer mix were used in a second PCR of about 6 to 12 cycles. MiXCR was run by TCRdb on the 5' RACE reads, yielding one entry per CDR3 protein. The sample has under 2 million distinct CDR3 sequences, roughly a third seen once. Comment on this clonotype: Its matching antigen is unknown.

Study-wide points: The long-lived group displayed more naive CD4+ cells, plus higher diversity, than the aged donors did.

The source material was blood. This TCR came from a woman aged 25 to 39 in good health. This rearrangement joins TRBV5-1 to TRBJ2-4; 9 nucleotides align to TRBD1. The DNA end is more similar to TRBJ2-7, so the J call may be wrong. CDR3 sequence reads: CASSSRGQGLHEQYF. The CDR3 nucleotides read TGCGCCAGCAGCAGCCGAGGACAGGGGCTCCACGAGCAGTACTTC.